This T cell receptor (beta chain) came from a study of T cells in Graves' hyperthyroidism and ophthalmopathy. Germline V gene sequence: CDR1 LNHDA, CDR2 SQIVND (reference sequence). The CDR3 extends over 13 amino acids. The V gene end was trimmed by 8 bases and the J gene end by 8 bases; junction bases not matched to a gene: 5. Researchers amplified the TCR beta CDR3 regions from RNA transcripts. In the first-round RT-PCR of the TCR CDR3, the HTBI primer set was used. TCRdb re-called the multiplex PCR reads with MiXCR, one entry per CDR3 protein. Here the sample spans 200,000 to 250,000 distinct CDR3 sequences, about a sixth being singletons. General study findings and limits: Blood also contained most expanded thyroid clonotypes above 0.001.

This clonotype has just a few counts. Its antigen is unidentified. Each patient was aged 18 to 65 and had newly diagnosed hyperthyroidism of under 2 months' duration. Extraction of PBMCs used roughly 10 ml of fresh peripheral blood. This rearrangement joins TRBV19 to TRBJ1-4; 10 nucleotides agree with TRBD1. This receptor was obtained from a woman aged 50 to 60 with Graves' hyperthyroidism. The specimen was blood. In nucleotides, the CDR3 is TGTGCCAGTCGGGACAGGGGATACGAAAAACTGTTTTTT. Translated: CASRDRGYEKLFF.